This T cell receptor beta chain is drawn from a study of CD4 T cells in relation to SARS-CoV-2 and coronaviruses. A word on this clone: As yet, its antigen is unknown.

This CDR3 is 14 amino acids long. CDR1 and CDR2 (germline): SGHAT, FQNNGV. The V gene lost 2 bases and the J gene lost 1 base, with 6 bases spanning the gap. Before the COVID-19 pandemic, during about 2010-2018, CD4+ T cells were taken from unexposed donors. CD4+ T cells were isolated from the cells after less than 13 days of culture. Assay: immunoSEQ multiplex PCR; the TCRdb copy retains only in-frame clones and omits some. The table lists more than 20,000 clones, about 70% of them singletons. The clonotype originates from a human donor in good health. The sequenced sample was CD4+ T cells from PBMCs, cultured in vitro. The chain joins TRBV11-2 to TRBJ2-1, with no clear D. Here the CDR3 DNA reads TGTGCCAGCAGCTTAAGTCTATCCTACAATGAGCAGTTCTTC. It codes for CASSLSLSYNEQFF.